This T cell receptor (beta chain) originates from a study of cytomegalovirus exposure and HLA in healthy donors. At the level of the study: A later analysis reported the same platform for the 90 to 150 validation repertoires and the approximately 700 first-cohort repertoires.

Regarding the study as a whole: The authors enumerated 180 or so TCR beta chains as linked to cytomegalovirus. Rarity held for most TCR sequences, but there were some public TCRs that occurred in many donors. Specific recognition of CMV antigens was confirmed in vitro for a few chains (all CMV-associated).

A word on this clone: Its matching antigen is unknown.

V gave up 2 bases and J gave up 7 bases; unmatched junction bases: 5. Germline V gene sequence: CDR1 ENHRY, CDR2 SYGVKD. The CDR3 sequence is 14 residues long. Clones were sequenced by immunoSEQ multiplex PCR, and TCRdb holds only the in-frame ones, with some missing. The sample holds tens of thousands of clones, 94% seen once. The receptor was isolated from a man between 18 and 35 years old in good health and CMV-seropositive. Source material: PBMCs. The chain employs TRBV10-3 and TRBJ2-7; 10 nucleotides agree with TRBD1. The CDR3 bases are TGTGCCATCAGTGAGGGGACAGGGGATGGTGAGCAGTACTTC. Translation: CAISEGTGDGEQYF.